This entry lists 5 T cell receptor beta chains sequenced from one sample in a study of T cells in Graves' hyperthyroidism and ophthalmopathy. Authors of the study amplified TCR beta CDR3 regions from RNA transcripts. The HTBI primer set served for first-round RT-PCR of the TCR CDR3. TCRdb itself ran the multiplex PCR reads through MiXCR, one entry per CDR3 protein. Among more than 300,000 distinct CDR3 sequences listed, around 13% were seen once. Material: blood. These receptors all come from a woman aged 18 to 35 with Graves' hyperthyroidism.

This clonotype was found many times. The gene calls are TRBV20-1 and TRBJ1-2; D is undetermined. The germline V gene has CDR1 DFQATT and CDR2 SNEGSKA (reference sequence). CDR3 length: 13 amino acids. V was trimmed by 4 bases and J by 4 bases, leaving 13 bases between them. CDR3 region: CSATADSGYGYTF. The CDR3 DNA reads as TGCAGTGCTACGGCAGACTCGGGCTATGGCTACACCTTC.

The V gene is TRBV7-9, the J gene TRBJ2-7; D possibly corresponds to TRBD1 (5 bases). V was pared by 1 base and J by 4 bases, with 11 bases between. Germline V gene data show CDR1 as SEHNR and CDR2 as FQNEAQ (reference sequence). This CDR3 has 14 amino acids. The CDR3 DNA sequence: TGTGCCAGCAGCTTAGTTAAGGGGAATTACGAGCAGTACTTC. Residues: CASSLVKGNYEQYF.

The sample holds a few counts of this clonotype. This may come from a read error, since a much larger clone is one base off. V and J are TRBV6-5 and TRBJ1-1; 7 nucleotides agree with TRBD1. There are 16 residues in the CDR3. Germline CDR1 and CDR2: MNHEY and SVGAGI. With 1 base clipped from V and 0 bases from J, the junction kept 5 bases outside the gene matches. The CDR3 DNA reads as TGTGCCAGCAGTTACTTGTGGACAGGAGTGAACACTGAAGCTTTCTTT. Protein: CASSYLWTGVNTEAFF.

The rearrangement links TRBV5-1 to TRBJ2-1; D unresolved. CDR3 length: 12 amino acids. Germline V lookup: CDR1 SGHRS, CDR2 YFSETQ. V lost 4 bases to trimming and J lost 9 bases, with 11 bases between them. CDR3 sequence reads: CASSIDVSEQFF. The CDR3 DNA is TGCGCCAGCAGCATTGACGTGAGTGAGCAGTTCTTC.

This clonotype occurred a few times. It may be a read error: a sequence one base away is much more abundant. V and J are TRBV12-3 or TRBV12-4 and TRBJ1-2; D gene unclear. The V gene lost 1 base and the J gene lost 1 base, with 4 bases spanning the gap. There are 13 residues in the CDR3. The CDR3 is CASSLGSNYGYTF. CDR3 nucleotides: TGTGCCAGCAGTTTAGGCAGTAACTATGGCTACACCTTC.